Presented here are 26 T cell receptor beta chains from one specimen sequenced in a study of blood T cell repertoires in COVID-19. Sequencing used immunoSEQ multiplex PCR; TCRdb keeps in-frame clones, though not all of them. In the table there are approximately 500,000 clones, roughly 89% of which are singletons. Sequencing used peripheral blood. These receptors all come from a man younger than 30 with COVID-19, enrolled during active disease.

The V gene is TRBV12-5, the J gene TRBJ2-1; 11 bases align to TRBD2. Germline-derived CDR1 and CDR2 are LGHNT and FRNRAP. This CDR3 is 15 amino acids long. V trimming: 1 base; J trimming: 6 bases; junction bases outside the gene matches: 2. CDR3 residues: CASGLGLAGFNEQFF. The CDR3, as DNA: TGTGCTAGTGGTTTGGGACTAGCGGGATTCAATGAGCAGTTCTTC.

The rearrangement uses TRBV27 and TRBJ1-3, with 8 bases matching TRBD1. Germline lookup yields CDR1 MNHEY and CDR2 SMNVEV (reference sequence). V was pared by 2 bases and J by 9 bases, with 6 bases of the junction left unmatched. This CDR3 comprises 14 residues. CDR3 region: CASSLGTGVGTIYF. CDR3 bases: TGTGCCAGCAGTTTAGGGACAGGTGTGGGCACCATATATTTT.

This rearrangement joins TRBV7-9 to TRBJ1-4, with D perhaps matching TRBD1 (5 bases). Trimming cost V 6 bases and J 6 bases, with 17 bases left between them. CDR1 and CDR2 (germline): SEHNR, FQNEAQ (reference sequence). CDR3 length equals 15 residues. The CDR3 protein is CASSPRGREDEKLFF. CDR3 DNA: TGTGCCAGCAGTCCCCGGGGCAGGGAGGATGAAAAACTGTTTTTT.

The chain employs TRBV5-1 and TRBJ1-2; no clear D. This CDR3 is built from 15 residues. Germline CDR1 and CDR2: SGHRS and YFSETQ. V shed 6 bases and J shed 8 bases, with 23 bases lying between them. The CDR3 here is CASTPGSRDPYGYTF. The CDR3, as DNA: TGCGCCAGCACGCCCGGGAGCCGCGACCCCTACGGCTACACCTTC.

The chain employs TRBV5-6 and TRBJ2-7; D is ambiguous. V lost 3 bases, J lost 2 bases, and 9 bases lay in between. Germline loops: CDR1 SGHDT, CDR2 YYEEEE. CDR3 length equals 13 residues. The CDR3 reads CASSSSGPYEQYF. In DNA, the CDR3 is TGTGCCAGCAGCTCCAGTGGTCCCTACGAGCAGTACTTC.

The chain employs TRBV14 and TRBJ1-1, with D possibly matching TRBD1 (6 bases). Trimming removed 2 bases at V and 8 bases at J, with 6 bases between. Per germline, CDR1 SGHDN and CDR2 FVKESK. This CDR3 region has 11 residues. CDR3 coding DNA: TGTGCCAGCAGCCAAACAGGGGAAGCTTTCTTT. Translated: CASSQTGEAFF.

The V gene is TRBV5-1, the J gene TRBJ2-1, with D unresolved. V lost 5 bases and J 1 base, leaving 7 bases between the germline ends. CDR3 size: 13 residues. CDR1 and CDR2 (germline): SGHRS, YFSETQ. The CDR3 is CASRPGSYNEQFF. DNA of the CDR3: TGCGCCAGCAGACCGGGTTCCTACAATGAGCAGTTCTTC.

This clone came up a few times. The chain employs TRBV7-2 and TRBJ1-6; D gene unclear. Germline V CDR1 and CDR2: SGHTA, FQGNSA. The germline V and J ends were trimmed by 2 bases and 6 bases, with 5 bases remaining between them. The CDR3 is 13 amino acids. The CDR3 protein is CASSLIINSPLHF. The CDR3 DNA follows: TGTGCCAGCAGCTTAATAATTAATTCACCCCTCCACTTT.

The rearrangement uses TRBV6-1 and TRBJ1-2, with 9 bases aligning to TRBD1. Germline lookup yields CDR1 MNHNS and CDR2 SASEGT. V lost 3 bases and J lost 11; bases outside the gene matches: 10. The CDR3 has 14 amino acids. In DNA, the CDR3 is TGTGCCAGCAGTGAGGGACAGGGTCTTTTCGGTTACACCTTC. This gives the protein CASSEGQGLFGYTF.

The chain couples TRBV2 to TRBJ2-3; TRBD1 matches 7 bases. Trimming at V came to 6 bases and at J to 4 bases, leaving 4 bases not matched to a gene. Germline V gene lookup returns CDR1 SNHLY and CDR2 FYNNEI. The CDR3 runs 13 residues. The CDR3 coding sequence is TGTGCCAGCAGACAGGGGCACCCAGATACGCAGTATTTT. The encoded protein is CASRQGHPDTQYF.

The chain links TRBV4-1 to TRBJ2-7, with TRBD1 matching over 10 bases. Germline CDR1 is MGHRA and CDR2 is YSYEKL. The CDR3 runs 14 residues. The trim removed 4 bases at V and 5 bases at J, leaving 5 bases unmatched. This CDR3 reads CASSRTTGGNEQYF. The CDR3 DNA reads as TGCGCCAGCAGCCGCACGACAGGGGGCAACGAGCAGTACTTC.

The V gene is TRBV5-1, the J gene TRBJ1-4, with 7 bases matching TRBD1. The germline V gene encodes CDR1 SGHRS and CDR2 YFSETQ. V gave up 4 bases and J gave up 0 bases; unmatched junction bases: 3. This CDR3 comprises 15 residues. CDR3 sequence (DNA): TGCGCCAGCAGCATCGGGACAGCAACTAATGAAAAACTGTTTTTT. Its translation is CASSIGTATNEKLFF. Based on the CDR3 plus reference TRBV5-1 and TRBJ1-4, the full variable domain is KAGVTQTPRYLIKTRGQQVTLSCSPISGHRSVSWYQQTPGQGLQFLFEYFSETQRNKGNFPGRFSGRQFSNSRSEMNVSTLELGDSALYLCASSIGTATNEKLFFGSGTQLSVL.

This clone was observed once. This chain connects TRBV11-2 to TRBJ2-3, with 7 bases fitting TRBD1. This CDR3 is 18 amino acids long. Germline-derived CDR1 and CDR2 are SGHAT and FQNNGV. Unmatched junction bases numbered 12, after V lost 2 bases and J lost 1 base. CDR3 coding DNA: TGTGCCAGCAGCTTAAACCCAAACAGGGGAGTGGGCACAGATACGCAGTATTTT. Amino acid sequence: CASSLNPNRGVGTDTQYF.

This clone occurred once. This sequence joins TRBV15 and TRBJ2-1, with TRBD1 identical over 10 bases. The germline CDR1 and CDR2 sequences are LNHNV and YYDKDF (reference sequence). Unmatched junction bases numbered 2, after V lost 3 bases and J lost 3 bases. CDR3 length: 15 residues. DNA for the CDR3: TGTGCCACCAGCAGGGACAGGGGGAGCTACAATGAGCAGTTCTTC. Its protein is CATSRDRGSYNEQFF.

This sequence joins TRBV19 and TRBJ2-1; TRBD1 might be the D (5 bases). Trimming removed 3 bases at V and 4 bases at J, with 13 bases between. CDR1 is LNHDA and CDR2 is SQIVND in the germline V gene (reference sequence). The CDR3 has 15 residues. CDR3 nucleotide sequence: TGTGCCAGTAGTATTGGGGCCCCCTCGTACAATGAGCAGTTCTTC. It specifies CASSIGAPSYNEQFF. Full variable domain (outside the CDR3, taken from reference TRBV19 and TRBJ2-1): DGGITQSPKYLFRKEGQNVTLSCEQNLNHDAMYWYRQDPGQGLRLIYYSQIVNDFQKGDIAEGYSVSREKKESFPLTVTSAQKNPTAFYLCASSIGAPSYNEQFFGPGTRLTVL.

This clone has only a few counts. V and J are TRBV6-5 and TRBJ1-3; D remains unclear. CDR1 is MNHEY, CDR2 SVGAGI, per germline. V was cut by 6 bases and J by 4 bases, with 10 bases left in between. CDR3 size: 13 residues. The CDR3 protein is CASSFNQGNTIYF. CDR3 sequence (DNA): TGTGCCAGCAGCTTTAATCAGGGAAACACCATATATTTT.

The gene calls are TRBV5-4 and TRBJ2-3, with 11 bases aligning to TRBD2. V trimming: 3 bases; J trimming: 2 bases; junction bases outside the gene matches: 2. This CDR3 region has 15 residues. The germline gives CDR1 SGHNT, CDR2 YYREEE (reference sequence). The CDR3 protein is CASSSTSGNTDTQYF. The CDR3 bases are TGTGCCAGCAGCTCGACTAGCGGGAACACAGATACGCAGTATTTT.

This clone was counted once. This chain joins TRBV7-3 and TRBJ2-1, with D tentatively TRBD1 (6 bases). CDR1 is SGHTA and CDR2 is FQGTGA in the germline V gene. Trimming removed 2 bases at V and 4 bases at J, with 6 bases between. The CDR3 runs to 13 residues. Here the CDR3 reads CASSLGQYNEQFF. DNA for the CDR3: TGTGCCAGCAGCTTAGGACAGTACAATGAGCAGTTCTTC.

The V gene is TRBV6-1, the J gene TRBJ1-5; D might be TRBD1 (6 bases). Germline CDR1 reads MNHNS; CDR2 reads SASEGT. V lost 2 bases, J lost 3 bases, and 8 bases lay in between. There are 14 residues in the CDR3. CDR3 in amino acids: CASSEHRANQPQHF. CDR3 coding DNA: TGTGCCAGCAGTGAACACAGGGCCAATCAGCCCCAGCATTTT.

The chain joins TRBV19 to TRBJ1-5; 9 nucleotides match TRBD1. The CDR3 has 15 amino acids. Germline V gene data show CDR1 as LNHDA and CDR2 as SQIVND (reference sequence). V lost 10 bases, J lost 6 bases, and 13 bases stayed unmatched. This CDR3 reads CATQRGQGWAQPQHF. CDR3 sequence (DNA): TGTGCCACCCAGCGGGGACAGGGATGGGCTCAGCCCCAGCATTTT.

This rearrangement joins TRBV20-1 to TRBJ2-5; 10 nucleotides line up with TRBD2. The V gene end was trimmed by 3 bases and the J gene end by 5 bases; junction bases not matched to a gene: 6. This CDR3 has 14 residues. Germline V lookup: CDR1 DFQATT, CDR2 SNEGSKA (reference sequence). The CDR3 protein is CSASGSGGWETQYF. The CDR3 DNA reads TGCAGTGCTAGTGGTAGCGGGGGGTGGGAGACCCAGTACTTC.

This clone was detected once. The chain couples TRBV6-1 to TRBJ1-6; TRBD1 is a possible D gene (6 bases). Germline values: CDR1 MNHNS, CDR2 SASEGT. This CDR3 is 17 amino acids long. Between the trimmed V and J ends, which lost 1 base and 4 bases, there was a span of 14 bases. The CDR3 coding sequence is TGTGCCAGCAGTGAAGTGGGTGCGGGGGCTTATAATTCACCCCTCCACTTT. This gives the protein CASSEVGAGAYNSPLHF.

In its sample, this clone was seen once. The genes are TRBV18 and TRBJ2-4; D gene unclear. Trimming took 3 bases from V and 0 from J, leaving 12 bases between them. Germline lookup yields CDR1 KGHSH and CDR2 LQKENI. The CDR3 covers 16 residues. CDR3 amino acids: CASSPPEALAKNIQYF. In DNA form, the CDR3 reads TGTGCCAGCTCACCCCCCGAAGCTCTAGCCAAAAACATTCAGTACTTC.

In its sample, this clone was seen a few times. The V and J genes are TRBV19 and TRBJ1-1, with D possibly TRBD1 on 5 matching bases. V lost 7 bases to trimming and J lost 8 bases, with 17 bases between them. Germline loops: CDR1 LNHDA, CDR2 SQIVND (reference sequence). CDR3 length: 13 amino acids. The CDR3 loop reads CASISIAGPEAFF. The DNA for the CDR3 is TGTGCCAGTATAAGTATTGCAGGGCCCGAAGCTTTCTTT. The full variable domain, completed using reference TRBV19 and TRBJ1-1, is DGGITQSPKYLFRKEGQNVTLSCEQNLNHDAMYWYRQDPGQGLRLIYYSQIVNDFQKGDIAEGYSVSREKKESFPLTVTSAQKNPTAFYLCASISIAGPEAFFGQGTRLTVV.

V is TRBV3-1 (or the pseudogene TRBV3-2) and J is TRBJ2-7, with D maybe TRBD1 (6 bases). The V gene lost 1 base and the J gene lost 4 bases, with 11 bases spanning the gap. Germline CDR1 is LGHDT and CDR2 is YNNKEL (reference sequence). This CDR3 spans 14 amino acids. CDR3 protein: CASSQGQGHYEQYF. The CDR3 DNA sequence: TGTGCCAGCAGCCAAGGGCAGGGACATTACGAGCAGTACTTC.

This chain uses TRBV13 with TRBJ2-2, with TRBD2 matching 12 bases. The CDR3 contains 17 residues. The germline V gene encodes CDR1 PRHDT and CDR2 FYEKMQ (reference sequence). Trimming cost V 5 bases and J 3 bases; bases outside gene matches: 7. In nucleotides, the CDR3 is TGTGCCAGCAGCCAACGACTAGCGGGGGCCTACACCGGGGAGCTGTTTTTT. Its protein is CASSQRLAGAYTGELFF.